This TCR beta chain was captured in a study of response to subunit inactivated influenza vaccine. MiXCR was run by TCRdb on the RT-PCR reads, yielding one entry per CDR3 protein. Here the sample spans 500,000 to 550,000 distinct CDR3 sequences, around 7.9% being singletons. CDR1 is MNHNY and CDR2 is SVGAGI in the germline V gene (reference sequence). The CDR3 has 13 residues. V was pared by 8 bases and J by 4 bases, with 14 bases between. Study-wide results and limits: T cells newly recruited by each seasonal influenza vaccination are few, the authors suggested.

On this clonotype: As yet, its antigen is unknown. Being one base from a much bigger clone, this may be a read error.

This chain joins TRBV6-6 and TRBJ1-1; D call uncertain. The sample in question was PBMCs from blood, obtained roughly 24 months after vaccination. This TCR derives from a man between 50 and 75 years old who received an inactivated influenza vaccine. The CDR3 sequence is CASGQRVVTEAFF. The CDR3 DNA reads as TGTGCCAGCGGTCAGCGGGTCGTCACTGAAGCTTTCTTT.